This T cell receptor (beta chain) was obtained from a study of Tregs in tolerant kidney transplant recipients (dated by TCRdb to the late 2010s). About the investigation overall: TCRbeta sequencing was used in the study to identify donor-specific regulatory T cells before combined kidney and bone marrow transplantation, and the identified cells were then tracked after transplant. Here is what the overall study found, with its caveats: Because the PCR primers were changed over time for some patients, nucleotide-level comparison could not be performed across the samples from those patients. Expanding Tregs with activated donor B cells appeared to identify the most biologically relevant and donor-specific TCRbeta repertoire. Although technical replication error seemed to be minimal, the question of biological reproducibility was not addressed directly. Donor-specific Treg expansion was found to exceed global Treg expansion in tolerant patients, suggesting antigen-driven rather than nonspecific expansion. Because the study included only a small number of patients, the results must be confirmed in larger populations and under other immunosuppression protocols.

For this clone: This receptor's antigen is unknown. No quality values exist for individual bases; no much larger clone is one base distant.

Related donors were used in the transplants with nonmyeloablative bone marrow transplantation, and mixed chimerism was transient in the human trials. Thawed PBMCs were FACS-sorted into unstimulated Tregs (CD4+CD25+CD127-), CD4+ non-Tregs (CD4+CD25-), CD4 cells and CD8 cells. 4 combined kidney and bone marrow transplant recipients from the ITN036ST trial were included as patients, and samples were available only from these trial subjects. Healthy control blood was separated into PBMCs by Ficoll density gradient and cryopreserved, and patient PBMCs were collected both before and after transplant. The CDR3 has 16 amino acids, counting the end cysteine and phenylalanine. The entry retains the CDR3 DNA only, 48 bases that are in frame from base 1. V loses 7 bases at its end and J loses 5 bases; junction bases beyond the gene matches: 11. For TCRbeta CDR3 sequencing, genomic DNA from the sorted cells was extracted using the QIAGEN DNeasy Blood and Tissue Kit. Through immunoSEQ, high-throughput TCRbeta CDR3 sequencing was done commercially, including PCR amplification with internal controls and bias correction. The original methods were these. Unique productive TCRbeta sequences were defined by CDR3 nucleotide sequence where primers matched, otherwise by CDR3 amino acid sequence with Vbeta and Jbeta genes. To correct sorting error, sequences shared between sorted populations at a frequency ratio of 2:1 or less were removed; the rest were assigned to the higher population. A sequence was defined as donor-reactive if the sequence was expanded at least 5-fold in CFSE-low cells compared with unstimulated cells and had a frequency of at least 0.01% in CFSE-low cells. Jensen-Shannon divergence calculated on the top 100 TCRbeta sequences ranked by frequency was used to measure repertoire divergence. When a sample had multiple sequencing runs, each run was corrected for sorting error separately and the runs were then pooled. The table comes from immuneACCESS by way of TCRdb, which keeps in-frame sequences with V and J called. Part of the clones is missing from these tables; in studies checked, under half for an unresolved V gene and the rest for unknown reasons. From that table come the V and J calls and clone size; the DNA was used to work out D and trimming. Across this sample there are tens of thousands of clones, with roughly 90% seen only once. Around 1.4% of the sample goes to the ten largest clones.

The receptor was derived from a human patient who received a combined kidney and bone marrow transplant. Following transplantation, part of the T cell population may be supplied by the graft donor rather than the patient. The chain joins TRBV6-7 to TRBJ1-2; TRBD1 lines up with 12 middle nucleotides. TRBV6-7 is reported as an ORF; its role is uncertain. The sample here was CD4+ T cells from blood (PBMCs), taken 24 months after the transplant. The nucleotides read TGTGCCAGCATTTCCCGGGACAGGGGGCCTGGTTATGGCTACACCTTC. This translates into CASISRDRGPGYGYTF.